The 32 T cell receptor beta chains given below trace back to one sample, sequenced in a study of shared clonotypes between healthy human individuals. Sequencing was performed with immunoSEQ multiplex PCR; in TCRdb, only in-frame clones are kept and a portion is missing. The sample lists approximately 2,000,000 clones; 85% to 95% were seen once. Naive CD8 cells comprised CD45RO-negative, CCR7-positively selected cells, excluding terminally differentiated effector memory CD45RA+ cells. Input material: naive CD8+ T cells from PBMCs. The receptors shown here come from a man between 18 and 29 years old in good health. Some clones in this sample may be carry-over from other donors' samples.

This chain links TRBV2 with TRBJ2-5; possibly TRBD2 for D (6 bases). With 6 bases removed from V and 0 bases from J, the gap between germline ends came to 11 bases. CDR1 is SNHLY and CDR2 is FYNNEI in the germline V gene. The CDR3 runs to 14 residues. CDR3 sequence: CASRSWGDQETQYF. CDR3 nucleotides: TGTGCCAGCAGATCCTGGGGGGACCAAGAGACCCAGTACTTC.

The V gene is TRBV7-3, the J gene TRBJ2-7; 7 bases are a match to TRBD1. V was clipped by 5 bases and J by 3 bases; unmatched bases: 4. This CDR3 is built from 13 residues. From germline, CDR1 is SGHTA and CDR2 FQGTGA. CDR3 in DNA: TGTGCCAGCAGCGATAGGACAGGCTACGAGCAGTACTTC. Its protein product is CASSDRTGYEQYF.

The chain is built from TRBV4-2 and TRBJ2-3; 8 bases line up with TRBD2. The CDR3 has 19 amino acids. Germline CDR1 is LGHNA and CDR2 is YNFKEQ. After removal of 1 base from V and 0 bases from J, the junction contained 12 bases not matched to a gene. Here the CDR3 DNA reads TGTGCCAGCAGCCAAGTACCCCGACTAGCGCAGACTAGCACAGATACGCAGTATTTT. Translating it yields CASSQVPRLAQTSTDTQYF.

The rearrangement links TRBV27 to TRBJ2-1; 9 nucleotides align to TRBD2. V was pared by 7 bases and J by 8 bases, with 12 bases of the junction left unmatched. This CDR3 has 15 amino acids. CDR1 and CDR2 from the germline V gene are MNHEY and SMNVEV (reference sequence). CDR3 nucleotides: TGTGCCAGCAAGGGGTGGCGGGAGGGGTATTATGAGCAGTTCTTC. As protein: CASKGWREGYYEQFF.

CDR3 DNA sequence: TGTGCCAGCAGTGAAGGACCTAGCGGGAGGGCGGGCTATGAGCAGTTCTTC. It is translated as CASSEGPSGRAGYEQFF. This chain connects TRBV2 to TRBJ2-1; 12 bases agree with TRBD2. The CDR3 covers 17 residues. With V trimmed by 1 base and J by 8 bases, 9 bases remained unmatched. Germline V gene lookup returns CDR1 SNHLY and CDR2 FYNNEI.

This chain connects TRBV28 to TRBJ2-4; the match to TRBD2 covers 9 bases. Germline V gene lookup returns CDR1 MDHEN and CDR2 SYDVKM. The CDR3 is made up of 17 amino acids. Trimming at V came to 6 bases and at J to 2 bases, leaving 11 bases not matched to a gene. This chain's CDR3 is CASRGGRAWKSKNIQYF. CDR3 nucleotides: TGTGCCAGCAGGGGCGGGAGGGCCTGGAAGTCCAAAAACATTCAGTACTTC.

CDR3 DNA sequence: TGTGCCAGCAGCCAAGGCCCCGCAGGGACAAACACTGAAGCTTTCTTT. As protein: CASSQGPAGTNTEAFF. This sequence joins TRBV4-2 and TRBJ1-1; TRBD1 might be the D (6 bases). Deletions cut 1 base from V and 2 bases from J, with 14 bases between. Germline CDR1 reads LGHNA; CDR2 reads YNFKEQ. CDR3 length equals 16 residues.

The rearrangement uses TRBV5-4 and TRBJ2-5; 7 nucleotides match TRBD1. CDR1 and CDR2 (germline): SGHNT, YYREEE (reference sequence). The CDR3 is made up of 14 amino acids. Unmatched junction bases numbered 4, after V lost 5 bases and J lost 0 bases. The CDR3 region is CASRLGQDQETQYF. The CDR3, as DNA: TGTGCCAGCAGACTTGGACAGGACCAAGAGACCCAGTACTTC.

The count of this clone is one. This chain joins TRBV4-1 and TRBJ1-3; TRBD1 might be the D (6 bases). V lost 1 base and J 1 base, leaving 17 bases between the germline ends. Germline-derived CDR1 and CDR2 are MGHRA and YSYEKL. The CDR3 runs 18 residues. DNA for the CDR3: TGCGCCAGCAGCCAAGCCCCAGGGGCGGAAGGTTCTGGAAACACCATATATTTT. Its protein is CASSQAPGAEGSGNTIYF.

This clone was found once. The rearrangement joins TRBV4-3 to TRBJ2-3; D remains ambiguous. Trimming removed 5 bases at V and 1 base at J, with 19 bases between. The germline CDR1 and CDR2 sequences are LGHNA and YSLEER. This CDR3 spans 17 amino acids. CDR3 sequence reads: CASSVWAEPPGTDTQYF. As DNA, the CDR3 is TGCGCCAGCAGCGTATGGGCGGAACCGCCCGGCACAGATACGCAGTATTTT.

The genes are TRBV27 and TRBJ2-7; perhaps TRBD1 as D (5 bases). Germline V gene data show CDR1 as MNHEY and CDR2 as SMNVEV (reference sequence). The CDR3 consists of 15 residues. V lost 2 bases to trimming and J lost 1 base, with 12 bases between them. The CDR3 region is CASSLQDSASYEQYF. In nucleotides, the CDR3 is TGTGCCAGCAGTTTACAAGACAGCGCTTCCTACGAGCAGTACTTC.

This sequence joins TRBV10-3 and TRBJ1-2, with D unclear. Trimming removed 3 bases from V and 5 bases from J, with 13 bases in between. Germline CDR1 and CDR2: ENHRY and SYGVKD. This CDR3 region has 14 residues. CDR3 DNA sequence: TGTGCCATCAGTGATTCCGTTGGACGGTATGGCTACACCTTC. Its translation is CAISDSVGRYGYTF.

This rearrangement joins TRBV30 to TRBJ1-1, with a weak D call TRBD1 (5 bases). Trimming removed 1 base at V and 1 base at J, with 10 bases between. Per the germline V gene, CDR1 is GTSNPN and CDR2 is SVGIG (reference sequence). The CDR3 contains 14 residues. The CDR3 DNA reads as TGTGCCTGGAGTGAGGGACTTTCGAACACTGAAGCTTTCTTT. Translation gives CAWSEGLSNTEAFF. Using reference TRBV30 and TRBJ1-1 for the parts outside the CDR3, the full variable domain is SQTIHQWPATLVQPVGSPLSLECTVEGTSNPNLYWYRQAAGRGLQLLFYSVGIGQISSEVPQNLSASRPQDRQFILSSKKLLLSDSGFYLCAWSEGLSNTEAFFGQGTRLTVV.

This chain connects TRBV27 to TRBJ2-5, with a weak D call TRBD1 (6 bases). The germline CDR1 and CDR2 sequences are MNHEY and SMNVEV (reference sequence). V dropped 5 bases and J dropped 0 bases, with 13 bases sitting between them. This CDR3 spans 15 amino acids. The CDR3 bases are TGTGCCAGCAGTCCTACAGGGAGCAACCAAGAGACCCAGTACTTC. Encoded protein: CASSPTGSNQETQYF.

This clone has just one count. The chain has TRBV27 and TRBJ2-7; no clear D. Looked up from germline, CDR1 is MNHEY and CDR2 is SMNVEV (reference sequence). The CDR3 has 15 amino acids. V shed 5 bases and J shed 0 bases, with 14 bases lying between them. CDR3 DNA sequence: TGTGCCAGCAGTGCGACGTGGGTGAGCTCCTACGAGCAGTACTTC. Translation: CASSATWVSSYEQYF.

The chain recombines TRBV19 with TRBJ1-2; D perhaps matches TRBD1 (5 bases). Germline CDR1 and CDR2: LNHDA and SQIVND (reference sequence). The germline V and J ends were trimmed by 2 bases and 7 bases, with 29 bases remaining between them. The CDR3 is 19 amino acids. CDR3 DNA: TGTGCCAGTAGTATAAGGTTCCTGCCCGGGGCCCCTTTAGGGTTTGGCTACACCTTC. Its protein is CASSIRFLPGAPLGFGYTF.

About this clone: The identical CDR3 is also encoded by other nucleotide sequences in the sample. The CDR3 DNA reads TGTGCCAGCAGTTTATGGGGCAGACCGAACACCGGGGAGCTGTTTTTT. Its translation is CASSLWGRPNTGELFF. The chain has TRBV28 and TRBJ2-2; the D is unclear. Trimming pared 0 bases from V and 0 bases from J, leaving 8 bases between. Germline-derived CDR1 and CDR2 are MDHEN and SYDVKM. This CDR3 has 16 residues.

The gene calls are TRBV9 and TRBJ2-1; 8 nucleotides match TRBD1. This CDR3 region has 15 residues. With 1 base clipped from V and 4 bases from J, the junction kept 4 bases outside the gene matches. Looked up from germline, CDR1 is SGDLS and CDR2 is YYNGEE. The CDR3 loop is CASSVRDRGYNEQFF. CDR3 sequence (DNA): TGTGCCAGCAGCGTACGAGACAGGGGTTACAATGAGCAGTTCTTC. Variable domain in full (rest from reference TRBV9 and TRBJ2-1): DSGVTQTPKHLITATGQRVTLRCSPRSGDLSVYWYQQSLDQGLQFLIQYYNGEERAKGNILERFSAQQFPDLHSELNLSSLELGDSALYFCASSVRDRGYNEQFFGPGTRLTVL.

In DNA form, the CDR3 reads TGTGCCAGCAGCCCTCCCAGTCTCGAGCAGTACTTC. Translating it yields CASSPPSLEQYF. The rearrangement joins TRBV5-5 to TRBJ2-7, with D unresolved. There are 12 residues in the CDR3. Germline CDR1 and CDR2: SGHKS and YYEKEE (reference sequence). V lost 4 bases to trimming and J lost 6 bases, with 11 bases between them.

This chain joins TRBV5-1 and TRBJ2-7; TRBD2 matches 7 bases. J gave up 3 bases and V 1 base, and 4 bases lay outside the gene matches. CDR1 is SGHRS and CDR2 is YFSETQ in the germline V gene. The CDR3 is 14 residues long. The CDR3 bases are TGCGCCAGCAGCTTGTGGCGCGGGAGCTACGAGCAGTACTTC. Translated: CASSLWRGSYEQYF. The full variable domain, rest sourced from reference TRBV5-1 and TRBJ2-7, is KAGVTQTPRYLIKTRGQQVTLSCSPISGHRSVSWYQQTPGQGLQFLFEYFSETQRNKGNFPGRFSGRQFSNSRSEMNVSTLELGDSALYLCASSLWRGSYEQYFGPGTRLTVT.

The chain links TRBV6-5 to TRBJ2-1; maybe TRBD2 (5 bases). Germline-derived CDR1 and CDR2 are MNHEY and SVGAGI. V was trimmed by 0 bases and J by 6 bases, leaving 12 bases between them. The CDR3 has 15 amino acids. In DNA, the CDR3 is TGTGCCAGCAGTTACTCGAGGGCCCTGCTCAATGAGCAGTTCTTC. This sequence encodes CASSYSRALLNEQFF.

V usage is TRBV27 and J usage is TRBJ2-7, with D perhaps matching TRBD1 (6 bases). Between the trimmed V and J ends, which lost 7 bases and 1 base, there was a span of 11 bases. The CDR3 contains 13 residues. Germline V gene lookup returns CDR1 MNHEY and CDR2 SMNVEV (reference sequence). The CDR3 region has the DNA TGTGCCAGCAAACAGGGAGATTCCTACGAGCAGTACTTC. It encodes CASKQGDSYEQYF.

The chain recombines TRBV27 with TRBJ2-5; 9 bases agree with TRBD2. The CDR3 extends over 16 amino acids. Per the germline V gene, CDR1 is MNHEY and CDR2 is SMNVEV (reference sequence). After removal of 2 bases from V and 4 bases from J, the junction contained 8 bases not matched to a gene. CDR3 residues: CASSLGREGLGETQYF. CDR3 sequence (DNA): TGTGCCAGCAGTTTAGGGCGGGAGGGTCTAGGAGAGACCCAGTACTTC.

CDR3 nucleotides: TGTGCCAGCAGCTTAGACCAGGGGGCTGGCCTTGGCTACACCTTC. This codes for CASSLDQGAGLGYTF. This chain links TRBV11-2 with TRBJ1-2; 8 bases line up with TRBD1. V lost 0 bases, J lost 7 bases, and 7 bases stayed unmatched. The germline V gene encodes CDR1 SGHAT and CDR2 FQNNGV. The CDR3 spans 15 residues.

The CDR3: CASSQDAPGSRALREQYF. In DNA, the CDR3 is TGTGCCAGCAGCCAAGATGCACCCGGTAGCAGGGCCCTGAGAGAGCAGTACTTC. The V gene is TRBV14, the J gene TRBJ2-7, with D maybe TRBD1 (5 bases). Germline V CDR1 and CDR2: SGHDN, FVKESK. The CDR3 loop spans 18 amino acids. Trimming removed 0 bases at V and 7 bases at J, with 25 bases between.

On this clone: Other nucleotide sequences from this sample produce the same CDR3. V and J are TRBV19 and TRBJ2-1; 9 bases align to TRBD2. After removal of 1 base from V and 4 bases from J, the junction contained 5 bases not matched to a gene. The CDR3 spans 16 residues. The V gene's germline CDR1 is LNHDA and CDR2 SQIVND (reference sequence). CDR3 in amino acids: CASSIVGAGGYNEQFF. CDR3 nucleotides: TGTGCCAGTAGTATAGTTGGAGCGGGGGGTTACAATGAGCAGTTCTTC.

Notes on this clone: Other nucleotide sequences in the sample specify the same CDR3. The chain links TRBV11-2 to TRBJ2-7; D may be TRBD2 (6 bases). The V end lost 3 bases, the J end lost 2 bases, and 11 bases lay between the germline ends. The CDR3 contains 14 residues. The germline V gene encodes CDR1 SGHAT and CDR2 FQNNGV. CDR3 DNA sequence: TGTGCCAGCAGCTTGGGCGGGAACACCTACGAGCAGTACTTC. As protein: CASSLGGNTYEQYF.

This chain connects TRBV7-9 to TRBJ2-7; weak D call: TRBD2 (5 bases). There are 13 residues in the CDR3. V was cut by 5 bases and J by 0 bases, with 8 bases left in between. Germline V gene lookup returns CDR1 SEHNR and CDR2 FQNEAQ (reference sequence). Here the CDR3 DNA reads TGTGCCAGCAGCGGTGCGGGCTCCTACGAGCAGTACTTC. Encoded protein: CASSGAGSYEQYF.

The rearrangement joins TRBV6-4 to TRBJ2-2; 10 nucleotides align to TRBD2. V trimming: 4 bases; J trimming: 5 bases; junction bases outside the gene matches: 4. Germline CDR1 is MRHNA and CDR2 is SNTAGT. This CDR3 has 15 amino acids. In nucleotides, the CDR3 is TGTGCCAGCAGTGCTAGCGGGAGTAGGACCGGGGAGCTGTTTTTT. This encodes CASSASGSRTGELFF.

This sequence joins TRBV7-9 and TRBJ2-5; D is perhaps TRBD1 (5 bases). Germline CDR1 reads SEHNR; CDR2 reads FQNEAQ (reference sequence). V gave up 5 bases and J gave up 2 bases, with 12 bases separating them. The CDR3 is made up of 14 amino acids. CDR3: CASSVSSGQETQYF. CDR3 DNA: TGTGCCAGCAGCGTAAGCTCAGGGCAAGAGACCCAGTACTTC.

The J gene is TRBJ2-7, the V gene TRBV27; D perhaps matches TRBD1 (6 bases). Germline loops: CDR1 MNHEY, CDR2 SMNVEV (reference sequence). V shed 0 bases and J shed 1 base, with 7 bases lying between them. The CDR3 totals 14 residues. The CDR3, as DNA: TGTGCCAGCAGTTTATCGGACAGATCCTACGAGCAGTACTTC. It encodes CASSLSDRSYEQYF.

Points on this clone: This sample includes further DNA sequences coding for the same CDR3. The chain is built from TRBV2 and TRBJ1-5; D unresolved. Germline V gene data show CDR1 as SNHLY and CDR2 as FYNNEI. Trimming cost V 1 base and J 7 bases, with 5 bases left between them. The CDR3 spans 12 residues. CDR3 region: CASSEGEQPQHF. The CDR3, as DNA: TGTGCCAGCAGTGAAGGGGAACAGCCCCAGCATTTT.